This T cell receptor beta chain stems from a study of cytomegalovirus exposure and HLA in healthy donors. General study results and limits: The availability of immune exposure information extended only to CMV serostatus.

PCR used 60 Vbeta primers and 13 Jbeta primers. This table comes from immunoSEQ multiplex PCR, and its TCRdb copy is limited to in-frame clones, with some not included. Seen here are 150,000 or so clones, about 75% observed once, and the top ten hold roughly 2%. Germline CDR1 is SGHRS and CDR2 is YFSETQ. V gave up 0 bases and J gave up 5 bases, with 14 bases separating them. CDR3 size: 16 residues. Comment on this clone: Its antigen remains unidentified.

Sequenced material: PBMCs. The V and J genes are TRBV5-1 and TRBJ1-4, with a possible D match to TRBD1 (6 bases). This TCR derives from a female donor in good health and CMV-seronegative. The DNA for the CDR3 is TGCGCCAGCAGCTTGGGTCTTGGACAGTACAATGAAAAACTGTTTTTT. Protein product: CASSLGLGQYNEKLFF.